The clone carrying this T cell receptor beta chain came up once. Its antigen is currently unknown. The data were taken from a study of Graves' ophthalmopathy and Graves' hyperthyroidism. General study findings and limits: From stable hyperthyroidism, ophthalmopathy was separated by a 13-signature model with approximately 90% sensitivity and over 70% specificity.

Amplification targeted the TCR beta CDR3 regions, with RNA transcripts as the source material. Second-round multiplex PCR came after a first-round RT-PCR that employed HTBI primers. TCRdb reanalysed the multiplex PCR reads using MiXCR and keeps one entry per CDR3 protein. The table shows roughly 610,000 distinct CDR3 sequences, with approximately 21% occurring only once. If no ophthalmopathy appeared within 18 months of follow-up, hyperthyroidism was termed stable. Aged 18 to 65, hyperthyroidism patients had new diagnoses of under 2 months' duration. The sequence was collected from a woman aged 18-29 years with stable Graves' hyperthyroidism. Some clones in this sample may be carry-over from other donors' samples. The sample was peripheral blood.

DNA of the CDR3: TGTGCCAGCAGTGAAGCGCCAGGGAGCAATCAGCCCCAGCATTTT. This translates into CASSEAPGSNQPQHF. The genes are TRBV2 and TRBJ1-5, with D maybe TRBD1 (5 bases). The CDR3 runs to 15 residues. Trimming left V 0 bases short and J 1 base short, with 7 bases between. Germline V CDR1 and CDR2: SNHLY, FYNNEI. The variable domain in full, completed from reference TRBV2 and TRBJ1-5, reads EPEVTQTPSHQVTQMGQEVILRCVPISNHLYFYWYRQILGQKVEFLVSFYNNEISEKSEIFDDQFSVERPDGSNFTLKIRSTKLEDSAMYFCASSEAPGSNQPQHFGDGTRLSIL.